This TCR beta chain was observed in a study of early T cells in non-severe SARS-CoV-2 infection. As for the study in general: Sequencing input comprised bulk RNA from unsorted whole blood; chain pairing was not available.

The sample holds a few counts of this clonotype. Its target is unknown. Study outcomes and limitations: Matching results from VDJdb favored anti-spike CD8 responses, leaving private and CD4 specificities undetected.

Germline V gene lookup returns CDR1 MNHEY and CDR2 SVGEGT. CDR3 length: 15 residues. Trimming took 2 bases from V and 2 from J, leaving 10 bases between them. In the library, individual cDNA molecules carried attached unique molecular identifiers. MiXCR, applied by TCRdb to the 5' RACE reads, yields one record per CDR3 protein. The table lists roughly 48,000 distinct CDR3 sequences, just over 8% of them singletons. The sequenced material came from whole blood. The rearrangement joins TRBV6-2 or TRBV6-3 to TRBJ1-5; D remains ambiguous. The receptor was derived from an adult who was a healthcare worker with PCR-confirmed SARS-CoV-2 infection or an uninfected control (not recorded which). In DNA, the CDR3 is TGTGCCAGCAGTTACGTGGGTTGGGGCAATCAGCCCCAGCATTTT. This gives the protein CASSYVGWGNQPQHF.